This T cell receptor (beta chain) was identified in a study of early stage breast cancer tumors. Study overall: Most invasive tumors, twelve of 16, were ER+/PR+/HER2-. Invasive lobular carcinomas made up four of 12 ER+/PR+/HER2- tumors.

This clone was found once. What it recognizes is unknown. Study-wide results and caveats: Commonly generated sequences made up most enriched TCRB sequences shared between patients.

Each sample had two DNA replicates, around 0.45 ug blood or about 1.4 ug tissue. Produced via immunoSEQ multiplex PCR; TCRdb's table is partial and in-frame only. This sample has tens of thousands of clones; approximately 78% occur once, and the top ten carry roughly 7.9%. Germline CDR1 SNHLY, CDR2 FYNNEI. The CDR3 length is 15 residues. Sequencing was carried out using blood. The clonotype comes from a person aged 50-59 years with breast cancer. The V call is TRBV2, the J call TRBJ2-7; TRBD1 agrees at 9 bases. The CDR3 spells CATRDRVSVLYEQYF. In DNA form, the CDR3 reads TGTGCTACCAGGGACAGGGTTTCGGTCCTCTACGAGCAGTACTTC.